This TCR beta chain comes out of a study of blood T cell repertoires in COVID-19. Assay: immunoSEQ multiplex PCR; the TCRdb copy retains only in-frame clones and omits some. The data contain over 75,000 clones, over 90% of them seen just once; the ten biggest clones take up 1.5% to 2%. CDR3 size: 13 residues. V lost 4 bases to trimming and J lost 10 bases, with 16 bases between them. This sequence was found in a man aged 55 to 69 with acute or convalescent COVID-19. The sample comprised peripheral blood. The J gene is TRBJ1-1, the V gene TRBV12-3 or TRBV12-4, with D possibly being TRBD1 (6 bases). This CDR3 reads CASSWGAGAVAFF. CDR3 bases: TGTGCCAGCAGTTGGGGGGCGGGGGCGGTAGCTTTCTTT.